This T cell receptor beta chain derives from a study of identical twins. Overall study results and limits: Invariant T cells like MAIT and iNKT could partly confound the zero-insertion analyses. Insertions were fewer in abundant cord blood beta clonotypes, whereas memory repertoires showed none of this pattern. For out-of-frame beta sequences, excess twin sharing was weaker.

TCRdb processed the 5' RACE reads anew with MiXCR; each CDR3 protein has one entry. Among roughly 250,000 distinct CDR3 sequences listed, 6% to 8.5% were seen once. A few counts support this clonotype. As yet, its antigen is unknown. Trimming shortened V by 5 bases and J by 10 bases, and 14 bases separated the two germline ends. Germline-derived CDR1 and CDR2 are SEHNR and FQNEAQ (reference sequence). The CDR3 spans 12 residues. The same specimen was also included in a second study, on yellow fever vaccine responses in identical twins. That report adds: Vaccine T cell responses of twins reportedly seemed partly convergent and partly personalized.

The chain joins TRBV7-9 to TRBJ1-1, with D unresolved. This clonotype was sampled from a woman between 18 and 29 years old in good health. The specimen was CD8+ T cells sorted from blood. Here the CDR3 DNA reads TGTGCCAGCAGCCACTCGGAACCCGGAGCTTTCTTT. Encoded protein: CASSHSEPGAFF.